These 31 T cell receptor beta chains came from one sample sequenced in a study of blood T cell repertoires in COVID-19. Only in-frame clones appear in the TCRdb table, and some are missing; sequencing was by immunoSEQ multiplex PCR. The table includes under 300,000 clones, roughly 88% detected once. The sample consisted of PBMCs or T cells enriched from blood (not recorded which). The receptors were sampled from a woman between 25 and 40 years old who had recovered from COVID-19.

V and J are TRBV3-1 (or the pseudogene TRBV3-2) and TRBJ1-2; D might be TRBD1 (5 bases). Trimming pared 2 bases from V and 4 bases from J, leaving 14 bases between. The CDR3 spans 15 residues. Germline values: CDR1 LGHDT, CDR2 YNNKEL (reference sequence). CDR3 DNA: TGTGCCAGCAGCCAATTTAAAGGGGCGATCTATGGCTACACCTTC. Its protein is CASSQFKGAIYGYTF.

This clone appeared once. The genes are TRBV4-2 and TRBJ1-1; the match to TRBD1 covers 7 bases. The germline gives CDR1 LGHNA, CDR2 YNFKEQ. The CDR3 totals 15 residues. V was pared by 0 bases and J by 4 bases, with 5 bases of the junction left unmatched. DNA for the CDR3: TGTGCCAGCAGCCAAGATGGAGGGGGCGCCACTGAAGCTTTCTTT. Translation: CASSQDGGGATEAFF.

This rearrangement joins TRBV20-1 to TRBJ2-7; 10 bases agree with TRBD1. CDR3 length equals 16 residues. J was trimmed by 4 bases and V by 3 bases; bases with no gene match: 12. Germline V CDR1 and CDR2: DFQATT, SNEGSKA (reference sequence). The chain's CDR3 is CSASGPMGQGRYEQYF. The CDR3 bases are TGCAGTGCTAGTGGGCCTATGGGACAGGGGAGATACGAGCAGTACTTC.

The chain employs TRBV28 and TRBJ2-1, with 9 nucleotides matching TRBD1. Trimming at V came to 3 bases and at J to 8 bases, leaving 5 bases not matched to a gene. Germline lookup yields CDR1 MDHEN and CDR2 SYDVKM. The CDR3 length is 14 residues. The CDR3 nucleotides read TGTGCCAGCAGTTTGGGACAGGGTTTGTATGAGCAGTTCTTC. Translated, it gives CASSLGQGLYEQFF. The full variable domain, with the rest looked up from reference TRBV28 and TRBJ2-1, is DVKVTQSSRYLVKRTGEKVFLECVQDMDHENMFWYRQDPGLGLRLIYFSYDVKMKEKGDIPEGYSVSREKKERFSLILESASTNQTSMYLCASSLGQGLYEQFFGPGTRLTVL.

The V and J genes are TRBV3-1 (or the pseudogene TRBV3-2) and TRBJ2-1; D unresolved. The germline V gene encodes CDR1 LGHDT and CDR2 YNNKEL (reference sequence). CDR3 length: 14 residues. Trimming took off 2 bases at V and 7 bases at J, with 12 bases between the two ends. The CDR3 loop reads CASSQSLVWNEQFF. The CDR3 region has the DNA TGTGCCAGCAGCCAAAGTCTAGTCTGGAATGAGCAGTTCTTC.

J is TRBJ1-1 and V is TRBV28, with no clear D. Trimming stripped 0 bases from V and 0 bases from J, with 5 bases between. The CDR3 length is 14 residues. Looked up from germline, CDR1 is MDHEN and CDR2 is SYDVKM. CDR3 amino acids: CASSLWRMNTEAFF. The DNA for the CDR3 is TGTGCCAGCAGTTTATGGCGGATGAACACTGAAGCTTTCTTT.

J is TRBJ2-3 and V is TRBV5-1; D gene uncertain. With 2 bases removed from V and 2 bases from J, the gap between germline ends came to 15 bases. The CDR3 runs to 16 residues. Looked up from germline, CDR1 is SGHRS and CDR2 is YFSETQ. The CDR3 protein is CASSLPQEIPTDTQYF. The CDR3 DNA sequence: TGCGCCAGCAGCTTACCCCAGGAAATCCCCACAGATACGCAGTATTTT.

The chain carries TRBV9 and TRBJ1-2, with 9 bases identical to TRBD1. The germline CDR1 and CDR2 sequences are SGDLS and YYNGEE. The CDR3 contains 18 residues. J lost 0 bases, V lost 0 bases, and 9 bases had no gene match. This CDR3 is CASSVAGGQGTANYGYTF. The CDR3 nucleotides are TGTGCCAGCAGCGTAGCTGGAGGACAGGGGACCGCTAACTATGGCTACACCTTC.

This clone was picked up one time. The chain combines TRBV27 with TRBJ2-7, with a possible D match to TRBD2 (6 bases). CDR1 is MNHEY, CDR2 SMNVEV, per germline (reference sequence). The CDR3 extends over 15 amino acids. V was shortened by 4 bases and J by 2 bases, with 15 bases between the two germline ends. The CDR3 loop reads CASSYGAGNTYEQYF. CDR3 nucleotide sequence: TGTGCCAGCAGTTATGGAGCGGGTAATACCTACGAGCAGTACTTC.

This clone was counted a single time. The chain is built from TRBV27 and TRBJ2-7, with 10 bases identical to TRBD1. Germline CDR1 is MNHEY and CDR2 is SMNVEV (reference sequence). There are 14 residues in the CDR3. After removal of 6 bases from V and 3 bases from J, the junction contained 5 bases not matched to a gene. The CDR3 sequence is CASRSRDRGYEQYF. CDR3 DNA: TGTGCCAGCAGAAGTAGGGACAGGGGCTACGAGCAGTACTTC.

This clone was picked up one time. The rearrangement uses TRBV5-5 and TRBJ1-1; 8 positions agree with TRBD1. Trimming cost V 3 bases and J 1 base; bases outside gene matches: 11. In germline, CDR1 is SGHKS, CDR2 YYEKEE (reference sequence). CDR3 length equals 17 residues. In DNA, the CDR3 is TGTGCCAGCAGCTACATAATTACAGGGGGAGGGAACACTGAAGCTTTCTTT. It codes for CASSYIITGGGNTEAFF.

The genes are TRBV11-2 and TRBJ1-4; 8 positions match TRBD1. The V gene end was trimmed by 6 bases and the J gene end by 7 bases; junction bases not matched to a gene: 16. Germline V lookup: CDR1 SGHAT, CDR2 FQNNGV. The CDR3 spans 17 residues. The CDR3 DNA reads as TGTGCCAGCAGTGAGGGCAGGGGGCGGAGGTTGGGTGAAAAACTGTTTTTT. Encoded protein: CASSEGRGRRLGEKLFF.

The chain recombines TRBV18 with TRBJ2-7; 14 bases align to TRBD2. V lost 5 bases and J lost 2; bases outside the gene matches: 17. Germline V gene sequence: CDR1 KGHSH, CDR2 LQKENI. This CDR3 has 20 residues. The chain's CDR3 is CASSSIPRLAGGPSPYEQYF. Written as DNA, the CDR3 is TGTGCCAGCTCATCAATTCCTAGACTAGCGGGAGGGCCCAGCCCCTACGAGCAGTACTTC.

V usage is TRBV5-5 and J usage is TRBJ2-7; TRBD1 is a possible D gene (6 bases). Trimming removed 1 base at V and 4 bases at J, with 18 bases between. Germline V gene data show CDR1 as SGHKS and CDR2 as YYEKEE (reference sequence). This CDR3 region has 16 residues. CDR3 coding DNA: TGTGCCAGCAGCTTGACTACAGGGCAGGCGCATTACGAGCAGTACTTC. This translates into CASSLTTGQAHYEQYF.

This clone came up once. The chain employs TRBV13 and TRBJ2-1, with D maybe TRBD1 (6 bases). The V gene's germline CDR1 is PRHDT and CDR2 FYEKMQ (reference sequence). The ends were cut back, 4 bases at V and 0 bases at J, with 19 bases in the middle. This CDR3 is 18 amino acids long. This CDR3 reads CASSSDPNLGGSYNEQFF. The DNA for the CDR3 is TGTGCCAGCAGCTCCGACCCCAATTTAGGGGGCTCCTACAATGAGCAGTTCTTC.

The chain recombines TRBV28 with TRBJ2-7; D is uncertain. CDR1 and CDR2 (germline): MDHEN, SYDVKM. Deletions cut 3 bases from V and 3 bases from J, with 6 bases between. This CDR3 is built from 12 residues. CDR3 sequence: CASSFLSYEQYF. The DNA for the CDR3 is TGTGCCAGCAGTTTTCTTAGCTACGAGCAGTACTTC.

This rearrangement joins TRBV7-9 to TRBJ1-1; 9 bases match TRBD1. Looked up from germline, CDR1 is SEHNR and CDR2 is FQNEAQ (reference sequence). V lost 5 bases to trimming and J lost 3 bases; unmatched junction nucleotides: 10. The CDR3 sequence is 16 residues long. Here the CDR3 reads CASSDRDRAIHTEAFF. CDR3 nucleotides: TGTGCCAGCAGCGACCGGGACAGGGCTATCCACACTGAAGCTTTCTTT.

The rearrangement joins TRBV5-4 to TRBJ2-7, with D unclear. Germline CDR1 reads SGHNT; CDR2 reads YYREEE (reference sequence). The V gene lost 5 bases and the J gene lost 0 bases, with 15 bases spanning the gap. The CDR3 totals 15 residues. CDR3 DNA: TGTGCCAGCAGAACGTACATAGCCTCCTCCTACGAGCAGTACTTC. Translation: CASRTYIASSYEQYF.

The gene calls are TRBV5-4 and TRBJ2-3; perhaps TRBD1 as D (5 bases). Germline V lookup: CDR1 SGHNT, CDR2 YYREEE (reference sequence). The CDR3 contains 15 residues. The germline V and J ends were trimmed by 5 bases and 2 bases, with 15 bases remaining between them. This CDR3 reads CASRTSGADTDTQYF. CDR3 nucleotides: TGTGCCAGCAGGACAAGTGGGGCGGACACAGATACGCAGTATTTT.

This clone was seen a single time. The rearrangement joins TRBV19 to TRBJ1-2; D gene uncertain. The CDR3 has 14 amino acids. Trimming pared 5 bases from V and 2 bases from J, leaving 12 bases between. The germline V gene has CDR1 LNHDA and CDR2 SQIVND (reference sequence). CDR3 DNA: TGTGCCAGTAGTCCTTCCCTCGGGAACTATGGCTACACCTTC. It codes for CASSPSLGNYGYTF.

Details on this clone: Germline and junction disagree at one end, which may indicate a read error. Other DNA sequences in this specimen translate into the identical CDR3. The CDR3 loop is CASSAQGASTEAFF. The CDR3 DNA reads TGTGCCAGCAGCGCCCAGGGGGCGTCCACTGAAGCCTTCTTT. The chain combines TRBV9 with TRBJ1-1, with TRBD1 identical over 8 bases. CDR3 size: 14 residues. Germline CDR1 is SGDLS and CDR2 is YYNGEE.

The rearrangement uses TRBV27 and TRBJ1-1; possibly TRBD1 for D (5 bases). This CDR3 has 14 residues. Germline V gene sequence: CDR1 MNHEY, CDR2 SMNVEV (reference sequence). V lost 8 bases and J 3 bases, leaving 16 bases between the germline ends. The CDR3 region is CASWGHFRDTEAFF. CDR3 sequence (DNA): TGTGCCAGCTGGGGCCATTTCAGGGACACTGAAGCTTTCTTT.

The genes are TRBV19 and TRBJ2-7; D possibly corresponds to TRBD1 (7 bases). The CDR3 length is 13 residues. The V gene lost 5 bases and the J gene lost 4 bases, with 12 bases spanning the gap. Looked up from germline, CDR1 is LNHDA and CDR2 is SQIVND (reference sequence). The CDR3 DNA reads as TGTGCCAGTAGTCGGACAGGAGGGTACGAGCAGTACTTC. Translated: CASSRTGGYEQYF.

V gene TRBV19 combines with J gene TRBJ2-1, with 7 bases lining up with TRBD1. Per germline, CDR1 LNHDA and CDR2 SQIVND (reference sequence). The junction had 8 bases not matched to a gene; V was cut back by 3 bases and J by 0 bases. The CDR3 totals 17 residues. The CDR3 loop is CASSMWSGTVSYNEQFF. The CDR3, as DNA: TGTGCCAGTAGTATGTGGTCCGGGACAGTCTCCTACAATGAGCAGTTCTTC.

The rearrangement uses TRBV29-1 and TRBJ1-1, with D possibly matching TRBD1 (5 bases). Trimming left V 4 bases short and J 4 bases short, with 7 bases between. Germline V gene sequence: CDR1 SQVTM, CDR2 ANQGSEA. CDR3 length: 11 residues. The CDR3 region is CSVGGGTEAFF. In nucleotides, the CDR3 is TGCAGCGTTGGGGGCGGCACTGAAGCTTTCTTT.

The chain has TRBV27 and TRBJ1-2; 12 positions match TRBD1. The trim removed 2 bases at V and 3 bases at J, leaving 7 bases unmatched. The length of the CDR3 is 17 residues. CDR1 and CDR2 (germline): MNHEY, SMNVEV (reference sequence). In DNA, the CDR3 is TGTGCCAGCAGTTTAAAAGGGGACAGGGGGCGCGACTATGGCTACACCTTC. Translation gives CASSLKGDRGRDYGYTF.

The V gene is TRBV5-4, the J gene TRBJ2-5; TRBD1 might be the D (6 bases). The CDR3 extends over 16 amino acids. V shed 4 bases and J shed 5 bases, with 21 bases lying between them. Per the germline V gene, CDR1 is SGHNT and CDR2 is YYREEE (reference sequence). CDR3 DNA sequence: TGTGCCAGCAGCCGCGTCCCCCAGGGGTCGGGTGAGACCCAGTACTTC. Protein product: CASSRVPQGSGETQYF.

This chain connects TRBV7-2 to TRBJ1-6, with TRBD1 identical over 8 bases. Trimming at V came to 2 bases and at J to 6 bases, leaving 9 bases not matched to a gene. Germline loops: CDR1 SGHTA, CDR2 FQGNSA. CDR3 length: 17 amino acids. The CDR3 here is CASSLNPTGARNSPLHF. CDR3 bases: TGTGCCAGCAGCTTAAATCCGACAGGGGCGCGTAATTCACCCCTCCACTTT.

CDR3: CASSPAGGYTEAFF. The CDR3, as DNA: TGTGCCAGCTCACCTGCAGGGGGGTACACTGAAGCTTTCTTT. The genes are TRBV18 and TRBJ1-1; 7 positions match TRBD1. Germline CDR1 and CDR2: KGHSH and LQKENI. After removal of 3 bases from V and 3 bases from J, the junction contained 4 bases not matched to a gene. The CDR3 spans 14 residues.

This chain links TRBV9 with TRBJ2-1, with TRBD1 identical over 11 bases. The ends lost 0 bases at V and 6 bases at J; junction bases unmatched: 5. The CDR3 runs 16 residues. Germline-derived CDR1 and CDR2 are SGDLS and YYNGEE. For the CDR3, the DNA is TGTGCCAGCAGCGTAGCTCGCGGGACAGGGGGCAATGAGCAGTTCTTC. As protein: CASSVARGTGGNEQFF.

The chain uses TRBV19 and TRBJ1-6, with TRBD1 matching over 8 bases. The CDR3 spans 14 residues. Trimming cost V 3 bases and J 11 bases; bases outside gene matches: 6. Germline V gene sequence: CDR1 LNHDA, CDR2 SQIVND (reference sequence). The CDR3 sequence: CASSIAGQGPPLHF. CDR3 nucleotide sequence: TGTGCCAGTAGTATCGCAGGACAGGGACCACCCCTCCACTTT.